The clone carrying this T cell receptor beta chain appeared once. This entry is derived from a study of blood T cell repertoires in COVID-19. Germline CDR1 GTSNPN, CDR2 SVGIG (reference sequence). V gave up 0 bases and J gave up 6 bases, with 24 bases separating them. This CDR3 has 17 residues. As processed by the authors: Quantification of nucleated cells was approximated via reference gene primer amplification. The assay was immunoSEQ multiplex PCR, and TCRdb's table has in-frame clones only and misses some. V and J calls and clone size follow that table, whereas D and trimming were derived from the DNA. Of about 220,000 clones listed, around nine tenths are singletons.

The chain recombines TRBV30 with TRBJ2-7, with D tentatively TRBD2 (6 bases). What was sequenced was PBMCs or T cells enriched from blood (not recorded which). The TCR originated in a woman in her forties or fifties with acute COVID-19. CDR3 sequence: CAWSVSPIGLRRGEQYF. The DNA for the CDR3 is TGTGCCTGGAGTGTAAGCCCGATCGGCCTACGGAGGGGCGAGCAGTACTTC.